This T cell receptor (beta chain) was obtained from a study of blood T cell repertoires in COVID-19. Overall study context: Specimens from acute and convalescent COVID-19 originated in the United States, Italy and Spain. PBMCs, B-cell-depleted T cells, or T cells provided the cDNA or gDNA that made up the material.

This clone turned up a few times. The CDR3 runs to 12 residues. The germline V gene encodes CDR1 MNHEY and CDR2 SVGAGI. V lost 8 bases, J lost 14 bases, and 20 bases lay in between. In the source study's methods: How many nucleated cells were present was estimated from reference gene primer amplification. TCRdb's copy holds only in-frame clones and misses some; the assay was immunoSEQ multiplex PCR. D and trimming come from the DNA, and the V and J calls and clone size come from that table. The table shows 200,000 to 250,000 clones, with approximately 83% occurring only once. The chain combines TRBV6-5 with TRBJ2-3, with D possibly TRBD2 on 6 matching bases. Material for sequencing was peripheral blood. This sequence was found in a human donor in a cohort sampled during active COVID-19. The CDR3 reads CASLDTPGTPYF. The CDR3 DNA reads TGTGCCAGCCTGGATACCCCCGGGACTCCGTATTTT.